Shown below are 25 T cell receptor beta chains from a single sample sequenced in a study of regulatory T cells in long-lasting Graves disease. With iRepertoire HTBI primers and Arm-PCR of CDR3 regions, TCR beta libraries were built. TCRdb reanalysed the multiplex PCR reads using MiXCR and keeps one entry per CDR3 protein. Of roughly 400,000 distinct CDR3 sequences listed, about 21% are singletons. Regarding time point: persistent/refractory GD, antithyroid drugs over 5 years with positive TRAb. Extracted RNA from PBMCs served as the source of the TCR library. The source was peripheral blood mononuclear cells (PBMCs), collected when the disease was refractory, from a patient treated with antithyroid drugs. Every receptor here comes from a female donor with Graves disease.

This clonotype was detected ten times or more. The chain employs TRBV27 and TRBJ2-7; D might be TRBD2 (9 bases). There are 17 residues in the CDR3. Per germline, CDR1 MNHEY and CDR2 SMNVEV (reference sequence). V lost 5 bases and J 4 bases, leaving 24 bases between the germline ends. CDR3 loop: CASSPGGGRATRYEQYF. The CDR3 region has the DNA TGTGCCAGCAGTCCAGGGGGCGGGAGGGCTACCCGGTACGAGCAGTACTTC.

V usage is TRBV12-3 or TRBV12-4 and J usage is TRBJ1-2; no definite D call. This CDR3 spans 14 amino acids. V lost 6 bases and J 6 bases, leaving 17 bases between the germline ends. The CDR3 nucleotides are TGTGCCAGCAGCGTAGGCGAACTGTTGGATGGCTACACCTTC. As protein: CASSVGELLDGYTF.

The chain combines TRBV15 with TRBJ2-1; D perhaps matches TRBD2 (5 bases). Germline CDR1 and CDR2: LNHNV and YYDKDF (reference sequence). V was trimmed by 1 base and J by 6 bases, leaving 13 bases between them. This CDR3 has 15 amino acids. The CDR3 DNA follows: TGTGCCACCAGCAGAGCACTAGTCCAGACCAATGAGCAGTTCTTC. Protein: CATSRALVQTNEQFF.

This clonotype was observed a few times. The chain joins TRBV20-1 to TRBJ1-2; 10 nucleotides align to TRBD1. Germline V gene sequence: CDR1 DFQATT, CDR2 SNEGSKA (reference sequence). This CDR3 is 13 amino acids long. Unmatched junction bases numbered 7, after V lost 5 bases and J lost 7 bases. CDR3 amino acids: CSAGSTGGFGYTF. The CDR3, as DNA: TGCAGTGCTGGATCGACAGGGGGCTTTGGCTACACCTTC.

This clonotype has a single count. The V gene is TRBV20-1, the J gene TRBJ2-1; D is unclear. Germline loops: CDR1 DFQATT, CDR2 SNEGSKA (reference sequence). The CDR3 loop spans 11 amino acids. Trimming shortened V by 2 bases and J by 9 bases, and 8 bases separated the two germline ends. CDR3 sequence: CSARSVGEQFF. CDR3 in DNA: TGCAGTGCTAGATCGGTCGGTGAGCAGTTCTTC.

Concerning this clonotype: Its ends do not fully match the called genes, so a read error is possible. CDR3 loop: CAWSVTSGNKVF. DNA of the CDR3: TGTGCCTGGAGTGTGACTAGCGGGAACAAAGTCTTC. The chain joins TRBV30 to TRBJ2-1, with 11 nucleotides matching TRBD2. Germline V gene lookup returns CDR1 GTSNPN and CDR2 SVGIG (reference sequence). The CDR3 runs 12 residues.

CDR3 residues: CASSLVPRSAGELFF. The CDR3 bases are TGTGCCAGCAGCTTAGTGCCTAGGAGCGCCGGGGAGCTGTTTTTT. The rearrangement uses TRBV11-2 and TRBJ2-2, with D unclear. Trimming shortened V by 1 base and J by 6 bases, and 12 bases separated the two germline ends. The CDR3 covers 15 residues. The germline V gene has CDR1 SGHAT and CDR2 FQNNGV.

The chain has TRBV11-2 and TRBJ2-7; D possibly uses TRBD1 or TRBD2 (6 bases each). The CDR3 sequence is 17 residues long. The germline V gene has CDR1 SGHAT and CDR2 FQNNGV. Trimming took 4 bases from V and 0 from J, leaving 19 bases between them. CDR3 DNA sequence: TGTGCCAGCAGCTACGGTGGGACGGGGGCGAGCTCCTACGAGCAGTACTTC. Amino acid sequence: CASSYGGTGASSYEQYF.

The J gene is TRBJ2-5, the V gene TRBV4-2, with 12 positions matching TRBD2. This CDR3 is built from 17 residues. After removal of 0 bases from V and 5 bases from J, the junction contained 7 bases not matched to a gene. The V gene's germline CDR1 is LGHNA and CDR2 YNFKEQ. The DNA of the CDR3 is TGTGCCAGCAGCCAAGATACCGGACTAGCGGGGACGGAGACCCAGTACTTC. Amino acid sequence: CASSQDTGLAGTETQYF.

Concerning this clonotype itself: A read error may be the cause here, since a much bigger clone is one base away. The final CDR3 position lacks the conserved phenylalanine or tryptophan, pointing to a likely read error. The chain couples TRBV10-3 to TRBJ2-7; TRBD1 matches 7 bases. Looked up from germline, CDR1 is ENHRY and CDR2 is SYGVKD. This CDR3 is built from 14 residues. J was trimmed by 1 base and V by 3 bases; bases with no gene match: 3. For the CDR3, the DNA is TGTGCCATCAGTGACGCAGGGGGTTCCTACGAGCAGTACTCC. The encoded protein is CAISDAGGSYEQYS.

Details on this clonotype: Just one base apart from a much larger clone, this may be a read error. Here the CDR3 omits its conserved ending phenylalanine or tryptophan, so a read error is the likely source. This chain links TRBV6-2 or TRBV6-3 with TRBJ2-2, with TRBD2 matching over 8 bases. Germline V gives CDR1 MNHEY, CDR2 SVGEGT. This CDR3 has 16 amino acids. V lost 8 bases, J lost 5 bases, and 13 bases stayed unmatched. CDR3 loop: CASRFGGGQVTGELFL. Written as DNA, the CDR3 is TGTGCCAGCCGCTTCGGCGGGGGGCAAGTTACCGGGGAGCTGTTTCTT.

The sample holds a few counts of this clonotype. The CDR3: CASSMERKDSYEQYF. The CDR3 DNA follows: TGTGCCAGTAGTATGGAAAGGAAAGACTCCTACGAGCAGTACTTC. The genes are TRBV19 and TRBJ2-7; D is undetermined. CDR3 length: 15 amino acids. Germline V gene sequence: CDR1 LNHDA, CDR2 SQIVND (reference sequence). The V end lost 3 bases, the J end lost 0 bases, and 12 bases lay between the germline ends. The whole variable domain, remainder taken from reference TRBV19 and TRBJ2-7, is DGGITQSPKYLFRKEGQNVTLSCEQNLNHDAMYWYRQDPGQGLRLIYYSQIVNDFQKGDIAEGYSVSREKKESFPLTVTSAQKNPTAFYLCASSMERKDSYEQYFGPGTRLTVT.

Many counts were recorded for this clonotype. The chain links TRBV20-1 to TRBJ1-5, with D perhaps matching TRBD1 (5 bases). CDR1 and CDR2 from the germline V gene are DFQATT and SNEGSKA (reference sequence). V shed 3 bases and J shed 5 bases, with 17 bases lying between them. This CDR3 comprises 15 residues. For the CDR3, the DNA is TGCAGTGCTAGGAGAAACGAATGGGGGGATCAGCCCCAGCATTTT. Translation: CSARRNEWGDQPQHF.

This clonotype was counted at least ten times. The J gene is TRBJ1-1, the V gene TRBV28; D is unresolved. Germline V gives CDR1 MDHEN, CDR2 SYDVKM. The length of the CDR3 is 12 residues. V lost 7 bases and J 10 bases, leaving 16 bases between the germline ends. The CDR3 region has the DNA TGTGCCAGCACTACATTGAGGTCGGGAGCTTTCTTT. Translation gives CASTTLRSGAFF.

The rearrangement links TRBV28 to TRBJ1-3; possible D gene TRBD1, 5 bases. The CDR3 totals 16 residues. V dropped 1 base and J dropped 4 bases, with 14 bases sitting between them. CDR1 and CDR2 from the germline V gene are MDHEN and SYDVKM. The CDR3 is CASSLSVGAKGNTIYF. As DNA, the CDR3 is TGTGCCAGCAGTTTATCGGTCGGGGCTAAGGGAAACACCATATATTTT.

This clonotype was seen repeatedly, ten times or more. V is TRBV2 and J is TRBJ2-3; TRBD1 matches 10 bases. The CDR3 sequence is 16 residues long. V was clipped by 3 bases and J by 6 bases; unmatched bases: 9. In germline, CDR1 is SNHLY, CDR2 FYNNEI. The CDR3 sequence: CASSESGTGVTDTQYF. The CDR3 nucleotides are TGTGCCAGCAGTGAGTCCGGGACAGGGGTGACGGATACGCAGTATTTT. Looking up the rest from reference TRBV2 and TRBJ2-3 gives the full variable domain: EPEVTQTPSHQVTQMGQEVILRCVPISNHLYFYWYRQILGQKVEFLVSFYNNEISEKSEIFDDQFSVERPDGSNFTLKIRSTKLEDSAMYFCASSESGTGVTDTQYFGPGTRLTVL.

A remark on this clonotype: This may be a read error, as it is one base from a much larger clone. CDR3 amino acids: CASSHLAPNGTQYF. The CDR3 DNA follows: TGTGCCAGCAGCCATCTAGCGCCGAATGGGACCCAGTACTTC. This chain connects TRBV28 to TRBJ2-5, with D perhaps TRBD2 (6 bases). CDR3 length: 14 amino acids. The V gene's germline CDR1 is MDHEN and CDR2 SYDVKM. V lost 6 bases, J lost 7 bases, and 18 bases lay in between.

The chain has TRBV15 and TRBJ1-1; perhaps TRBD1 as D (5 bases). This CDR3 spans 13 amino acids. With 9 bases removed from V and 1 base from J, the gap between germline ends came to 12 bases. Germline CDR1 LNHNV, CDR2 YYDKDF (reference sequence). The CDR3 DNA reads as TGTGCCACAGGGGCCGACCCGAACACTGAAGCTTTCTTT. Protein sequence: CATGADPNTEAFF.

The V call is TRBV12-3 or TRBV12-4, the J call TRBJ2-7; 9 nucleotides agree with TRBD1. V shed 3 bases, J shed 3 bases, and the junction held 6 bases outside the gene matches. The CDR3 length is 15 residues. The DNA of the CDR3 is TGTGCCAGCAGTTTTGGGGACAGGGTATACTACGAGCAGTACTTC. Residues: CASSFGDRVYYEQYF.

This clonotype came up many times. This chain joins TRBV28 and TRBJ2-7; 10 nucleotides match TRBD2. The CDR3 runs 14 residues. CDR1 is MDHEN, CDR2 SYDVKM, per germline. The J segment lost 5 bases and the V segment lost 6 bases, leaving 7 bases of the junction unmatched. The chain's CDR3 is CASRLAGGLNEQYF. The CDR3 DNA reads as TGTGCCAGCAGGTTAGCGGGAGGCTTAAACGAGCAGTACTTC.

The genes are TRBV3-1 and TRBJ2-3; D is ambiguous. The CDR3 spans 14 residues. V gave up 3 bases and J gave up 2 bases, with 9 bases separating them. Germline CDR1 reads LGHDT; CDR2 reads YNNKEL (reference sequence). The CDR3 sequence: CASSHATDTDTQYF. In nucleotides, the CDR3 is TGTGCCAGCAGCCATGCTACGGACACAGATACGCAGTATTTT.

This clonotype has only a few counts. The CDR3 region has the DNA TGTGCCAGCAGCTTCGGGACTAGCGGGGGAGAGCAGTACTTC. Translating gives CASSFGTSGGEQYF. The V call is TRBV5-4, the J call TRBJ2-7; 14 positions agree with TRBD2. The CDR3 has 14 amino acids. Trimming removed 2 bases from V and 7 bases from J; junction bases left unmatched: 2. Germline V gives CDR1 SGHNT, CDR2 YYREEE (reference sequence).

This clonotype came up many times. This rearrangement joins TRBV24-1 to TRBJ1-4; D unresolved. This CDR3 is 16 amino acids long. Per the germline V gene, CDR1 is KGHDR and CDR2 is SFDVKD. With 0 bases removed from V and 0 bases from J, the gap between germline ends came to 7 bases. CDR3 nucleotide sequence: TGTGCCACCAGTGATTTGCGCGAGGCAACTAATGAAAAACTGTTTTTT. It codes for CATSDLREATNEKLFF.

In its sample, this clonotype was seen many times. The chain carries TRBV11-2 and TRBJ2-2; D call uncertain. Germline CDR1 and CDR2: SGHAT and FQNNGV. V shed 6 bases and J shed 8 bases, with 10 bases lying between them. There are 12 residues in the CDR3. The DNA of the CDR3 is TGTGCCAGCAGTCTAGGGTCGGGGGAGCTGTTTTTT. Translated: CASSLGSGELFF. The variable domain in full, completed from reference TRBV11-2 and TRBJ2-2, reads EAGVAQSPRYKIIEKRQSVAFWCNPISGHATLYWYQQILGQGPKLLIQFQNNGVVDDSQLPKDRFSAERLKGVDSTLKIQPAKLEDSAVYLCASSLGSGELFFGEGSRLTVL.

This clonotype came up a few times. V usage is TRBV3-1 and J usage is TRBJ2-7; no reliable D call. The CDR3 runs 14 residues. Trimming removed 8 bases from V and 5 bases from J, with 19 bases in between. From germline, CDR1 is LGHDT and CDR2 YNNKEL (reference sequence). CDR3 DNA sequence: TGTGCCAGCGGGATGGGAAGTCTCGTGGACGAGCAGTACTTC. Amino acid sequence: CASGMGSLVDEQYF.